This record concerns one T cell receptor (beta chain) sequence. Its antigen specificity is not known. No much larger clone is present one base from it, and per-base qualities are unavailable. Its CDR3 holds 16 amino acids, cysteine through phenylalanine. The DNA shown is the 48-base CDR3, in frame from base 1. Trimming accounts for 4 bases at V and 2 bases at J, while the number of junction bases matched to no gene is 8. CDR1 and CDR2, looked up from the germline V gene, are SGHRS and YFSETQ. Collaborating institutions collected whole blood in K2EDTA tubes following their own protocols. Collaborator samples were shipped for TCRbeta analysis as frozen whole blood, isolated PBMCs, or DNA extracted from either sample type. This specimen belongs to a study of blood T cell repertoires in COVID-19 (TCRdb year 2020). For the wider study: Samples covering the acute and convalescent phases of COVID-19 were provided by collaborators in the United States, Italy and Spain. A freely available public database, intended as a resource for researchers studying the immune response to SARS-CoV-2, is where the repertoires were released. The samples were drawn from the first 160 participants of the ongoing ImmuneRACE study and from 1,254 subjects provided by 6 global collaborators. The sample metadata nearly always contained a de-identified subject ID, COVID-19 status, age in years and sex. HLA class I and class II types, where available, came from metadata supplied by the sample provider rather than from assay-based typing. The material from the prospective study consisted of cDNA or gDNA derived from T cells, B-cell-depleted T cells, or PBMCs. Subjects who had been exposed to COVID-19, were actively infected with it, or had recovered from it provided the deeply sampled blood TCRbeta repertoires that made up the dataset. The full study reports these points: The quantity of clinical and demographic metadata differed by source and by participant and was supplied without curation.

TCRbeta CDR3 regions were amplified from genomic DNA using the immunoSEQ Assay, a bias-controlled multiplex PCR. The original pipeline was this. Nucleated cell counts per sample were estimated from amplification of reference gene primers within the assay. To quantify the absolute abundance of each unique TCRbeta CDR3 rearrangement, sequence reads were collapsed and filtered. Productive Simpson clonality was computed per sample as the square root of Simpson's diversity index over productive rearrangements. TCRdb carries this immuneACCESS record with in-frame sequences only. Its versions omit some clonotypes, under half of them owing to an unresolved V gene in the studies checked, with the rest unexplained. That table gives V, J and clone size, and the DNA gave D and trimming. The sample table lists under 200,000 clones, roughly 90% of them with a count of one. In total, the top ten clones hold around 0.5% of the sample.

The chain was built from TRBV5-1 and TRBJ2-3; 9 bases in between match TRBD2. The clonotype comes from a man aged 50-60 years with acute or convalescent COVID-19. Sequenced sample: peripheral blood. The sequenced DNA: TGCGCCAGCAGCCCCCGGGCTAGCGGGGCCACAGATACGCAGTATTTT. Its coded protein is CASSPRASGATDTQYF.